This T cell receptor (beta chain) was sequenced during a study of blood T cell repertoires in COVID-19. Study summary: From T cells, B-cell-depleted T cells, or PBMCs came the material, which was cDNA or gDNA.

The authors' processing: Amplification of reference gene primers provided the estimated nucleated cell counts. The method was immunoSEQ multiplex PCR; TCRdb's version includes in-frame clones alone and lacks a portion of them. Clonal size and the V and J genes are those of that table, whereas D and trimming came from the DNA. The data contain over 60,000 clones, roughly 87% of them singletons. This CDR3 contains 11 residues. Germline V gives CDR1 SGDLS, CDR2 YYNGEE. Trimming pared 4 bases from V and 8 bases from J, leaving 9 bases between. This clonotype originated in a man older than 75 with acute or convalescent COVID-19. The J gene is TRBJ1-2, the V gene TRBV9; D is ambiguous. Sequencing input: peripheral blood. CDR3 nucleotides: TGTGCCAGCAGCAGACTCAGAGGCTACACCTTC. Translated, it gives CASSRLRGYTF.